This TCR beta chain comes out of a study of blood T cell repertoires in COVID-19. This CDR3 contains 15 residues. V dropped 8 bases and J dropped 5 bases, with 21 bases sitting between them. Germline V gene lookup returns CDR1 SGHNT and CDR2 YENEEA. Produced via immunoSEQ multiplex PCR; TCRdb's table is partial and in-frame only. The profile shows a few hundred thousand clones, roughly 84% of them singletons. This clone appeared a single time. The sample consisted of PBMCs or T cells enriched from blood (not recorded which). The origin of this receptor is a woman in her forties who had recovered from COVID-19. V gene TRBV11-3 combines with J gene TRBJ1-1; D possibly corresponds to TRBD1 (5 bases). This chain's CDR3 is CASGYRPVGGTEAFF. In DNA, the CDR3 is TGTGCCAGCGGATACAGGCCCGTCGGGGGAACTGAAGCTTTCTTT.